This TCR beta chain was captured by sequencing in a study of blood T cell repertoires in COVID-19. Study information: COVID-19 samples from acute and convalescent phases originated in the United States, Italy and Spain.

Repertoires were generated with immunoSEQ multiplex PCR, while TCRdb's copy carries only in-frame clones and drops some. The repertoire has 85,000 to 100,000 clones, about 70% of them found once; the top ten carry around 25%. This clone appeared a few times. Germline V gene lookup returns CDR1 LNHNV and CDR2 YYDKDF (reference sequence). This CDR3 is 15 amino acids long. J was trimmed by 5 bases and V by 1 base; bases with no gene match: 5. The chain joins TRBV15 to TRBJ1-1; the match to TRBD1 covers 9 bases. The sample was peripheral blood. The clonotype originates from an older woman in a cohort sampled during active or convalescent COVID-19. The CDR3 region has the DNA TGTGCCACCAGCAGAGCCGGGACAGGGTGGACTGAAGCTTTCTTT. It codes for CATSRAGTGWTEAFF. The entire variable domain, with the rest obtained from reference TRBV15 and TRBJ1-1, is as follows: DAMVIQNPRYQVTQFGKPVTLSCSQTLNHNVMYWYQQKSSQAPKLLFHYYDKDFNNEADTPDNFQSRRPNTSFCFLDIRSPGLGDTAMYLCATSRAGTGWTEAFFGQGTRLTVV.